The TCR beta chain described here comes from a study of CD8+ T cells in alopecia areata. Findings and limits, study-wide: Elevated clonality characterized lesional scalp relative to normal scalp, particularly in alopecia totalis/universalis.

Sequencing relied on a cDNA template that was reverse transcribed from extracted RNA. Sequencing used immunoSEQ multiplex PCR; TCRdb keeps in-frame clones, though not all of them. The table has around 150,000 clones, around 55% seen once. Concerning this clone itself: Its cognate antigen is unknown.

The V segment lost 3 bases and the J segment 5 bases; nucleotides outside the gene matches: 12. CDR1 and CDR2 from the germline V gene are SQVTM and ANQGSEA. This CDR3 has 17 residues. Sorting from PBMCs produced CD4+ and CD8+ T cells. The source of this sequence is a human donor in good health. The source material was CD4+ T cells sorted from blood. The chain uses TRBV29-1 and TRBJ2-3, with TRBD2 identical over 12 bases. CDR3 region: CSVEVSLAGGPGDTQYF. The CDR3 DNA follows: TGCAGCGTTGAGGTGTCTCTAGCGGGAGGGCCCGGAGATACGCAGTATTTT.